A single sample is the source of the 22 T cell receptor beta chains below, sequenced in a study of cytomegalovirus exposure and HLA in healthy donors. 13 Jbeta primers and 60 Vbeta primers were used for the PCR. Sequenced by immunoSEQ multiplex PCR; TCRdb stores in-frame clones only, minus some. The sample contains under 130,000 clones, roughly 15% of which appear only once. Material: PBMCs. Receptors were obtained from a female donor in good health and CMV-seronegative.

This clone was detected a few times. V and J are TRBV4-2 and TRBJ2-7, with D tentatively TRBD2 (5 bases). V lost 1 base and J lost 4, with 14 bases in between. The CDR3 covers 15 residues. The V gene's germline CDR1 is LGHNA and CDR2 YNFKEQ. Here the CDR3 reads CASSQGLALTYEQYF. Here the CDR3 DNA reads TGTGCCAGCAGCCAAGGATTAGCGCTTACGTACGAGCAGTACTTC.

There are a few counts of this clone. The gene calls are TRBV5-1 and TRBJ2-5, with D possibly TRBD1 on 6 matching bases. The germline gives CDR1 SGHRS, CDR2 YFSETQ. CDR3 length equals 16 residues. V lost 0 bases, J lost 2 bases, and 14 bases lay in between. The CDR3 here is CASSLALGQMQETQYF. Here the CDR3 DNA reads TGCGCCAGCAGCTTGGCCTTAGGACAGATGCAAGAGACCCAGTACTTC.

This clone was recorded a few times. One end of the junction is discordant with germline, which a read error may explain. CDR3 nucleotide sequence: TGTGCCACCAGCAGTCTCCGGGACACCCGACCTTTTTTC. It is translated as CATSSLRDTRPFF. The V and J genes are TRBV15 and TRBJ1-2; D may be TRBD1 (6 bases). This CDR3 has 13 amino acids. Germline values: CDR1 LNHNV, CDR2 YYDKDF (reference sequence).

The rearrangement joins TRBV28 to TRBJ1-2, with a possible D match to TRBD1 (6 bases). Per germline, CDR1 MDHEN and CDR2 SYDVKM. V was shortened by 1 base and J by 4 bases, with 19 bases between the two germline ends. This CDR3 region has 17 residues. CDR3 sequence reads: CASSLSEWRGAGYGYTF. In DNA, the CDR3 is TGTGCCAGCAGTTTATCCGAATGGCGGGGGGCGGGCTATGGCTACACCTTC.

This clone has only a few counts. This chain joins TRBV19 and TRBJ1-1, with D tentatively TRBD1 (5 bases). The germline gives CDR1 LNHDA, CDR2 SQIVND (reference sequence). Trimming took off 1 base at V and 1 base at J, with 13 bases between the two ends. CDR3 size: 16 residues. CDR3 nucleotides: TGTGCCAGTAGTATAGGTTCAGGGCTAACGAACACTGAAGCTTTCTTT. Protein sequence: CASSIGSGLTNTEAFF.

This chain joins TRBV5-1 and TRBJ2-2; D might be TRBD1 (5 bases). This CDR3 is 13 amino acids long. V lost 4 bases to trimming and J lost 6 bases, with 10 bases between them. Germline CDR1 reads SGHRS; CDR2 reads YFSETQ. The CDR3 DNA is TGCGCCAGCAGCCCACCCAGGGCCGGGGAGCTGTTTTTT. The encoded protein is CASSPPRAGELFF.

V gene TRBV30 combines with J gene TRBJ1-2; D might be TRBD1 (5 bases). Germline V gene lookup returns CDR1 GTSNPN and CDR2 SVGIG (reference sequence). The CDR3 runs to 17 residues. Deletions cut 3 bases from V and 0 bases from J, with 20 bases between. DNA of the CDR3: TGTGCCTGGAGACGGTGGAGGGGCGTTTATGCTAACTATGGCTACACCTTC. Protein product: CAWRRWRGVYANYGYTF.

This clone was seen only a few times. The gene calls are TRBV7-9 and TRBJ1-1; 8 positions agree with TRBD1. CDR3 length: 16 residues. Germline lookup yields CDR1 SEHNR and CDR2 FQNEAQ (reference sequence). V lost 9 bases, J lost 4 bases, and 16 bases stayed unmatched. This CDR3 is CASRQGFDGRGTEAFF. The DNA of the CDR3 is TGTGCCAGTAGACAGGGGTTTGACGGTCGCGGCACTGAAGCTTTCTTT.

This clone was detected only a few times. This chain uses TRBV5-4 with TRBJ2-7; D is unclear. The CDR3 is 12 amino acids. Per the germline V gene, CDR1 is SGHNT and CDR2 is YYREEE (reference sequence). Trimming removed 1 base from V and 6 bases from J, with 8 bases in between. CDR3 in amino acids: CASSLSSGEQYF. CDR3 DNA: TGTGCCAGCAGCTTGAGCTCGGGCGAGCAGTACTTC. Full variable domain (outside the CDR3, taken from reference TRBV5-4 and TRBJ2-7): ETGVTQSPTHLIKTRGQQVTLRCSSQSGHNTVSWYQQALGQGPQFIFQYYREEENGRGNFPPRFSGLQFPNYSSELNVNALELDDSALYLCASSLSSGEQYFGPGTRLTVT.

V and J are TRBV28 and TRBJ2-7; D is possibly TRBD2 (6 bases). The germline V and J ends were trimmed by 5 bases and 7 bases, with 18 bases remaining between them. The CDR3 extends over 14 amino acids. Germline lookup yields CDR1 MDHEN and CDR2 SYDVKM. The CDR3 loop is CASSPLLGAGEQYF. The CDR3 DNA sequence: TGTGCCAGCAGTCCGCTCTTAGGGGCGGGGGAGCAGTACTTC. The entire variable domain, with the rest obtained from reference TRBV28 and TRBJ2-7, is as follows: DVKVTQSSRYLVKRTGEKVFLECVQDMDHENMFWYRQDPGLGLRLIYFSYDVKMKEKGDIPEGYSVSREKKERFSLILESASTNQTSMYLCASSPLLGAGEQYFGPGTRLTVT.

This clone was seen only a few times. The V and J genes are TRBV7-9 and TRBJ2-7; TRBD1 matches at 7 bases. Looked up from germline, CDR1 is SEHNR and CDR2 is FQNEAQ (reference sequence). V shed 3 bases and J 0 bases; nucleotides not matched to a gene: 2. The CDR3 runs 14 residues. The CDR3 DNA follows: TGTGCCAGCAGCTTTAGACAGGGCTCCTACGAGCAGTACTTC. Residues: CASSFRQGSYEQYF.

This chain links TRBV5-4 with TRBJ2-5; TRBD1 matches 7 bases. The DNA end is more similar to TRBJ2-7, so the J call may be wrong. This CDR3 is 14 amino acids long. The V gene's germline CDR1 is SGHNT and CDR2 YYREEE (reference sequence). CDR3 sequence (DNA): TGTGCCAGCAGCTTGGCCACAGGGGAGAACGAGCAGTACTTC. It codes for CASSLATGENEQYF.

This CDR3 is CASSLGHLEGYTF. Here the CDR3 DNA reads TGTGCCAGCAGTTTAGGGCACCTGGAAGGCTACACCTTC. The chain combines TRBV27 with TRBJ1-2, with D uncertain. The V end lost 2 bases, the J end lost 8 bases, and 12 bases lay between the germline ends. Germline values: CDR1 MNHEY, CDR2 SMNVEV (reference sequence). CDR3 length equals 13 residues.

The rearrangement joins TRBV30 to TRBJ1-2; D gene unclear. The CDR3 loop spans 12 amino acids. CDR1 is GTSNPN and CDR2 is SVGIG in the germline V gene (reference sequence). V was cut by 1 base and J by 4 bases, with 7 bases left in between. The CDR3 loop reads CAWSEAVYGYTF. CDR3 coding DNA: TGTGCCTGGAGTGAAGCGGTCTATGGCTACACCTTC.

The V and J genes are TRBV9 and TRBJ2-5; 7 bases align to TRBD2. The CDR3 covers 16 residues. CDR1 is SGDLS, CDR2 YYNGEE, per germline. The V gene end was trimmed by 0 bases and the J gene end by 5 bases; junction bases not matched to a gene: 10. The CDR3, as DNA: TGTGCCAGCAGCGTAGCTTCGCGGGGGTTGGGGGAGACCCAGTACTTC. Protein: CASSVASRGLGETQYF.

This chain joins TRBV2 and TRBJ2-2; a possible D gene is TRBD2 (5 bases). The CDR3 totals 16 residues. Germline CDR1 reads SNHLY; CDR2 reads FYNNEI. Trimming cost V 6 bases and J 0 bases, with 14 bases left between them. The CDR3 sequence: CASSPGLSANTGELFF. The DNA of the CDR3 is TGTGCCAGCAGCCCCGGACTGTCCGCGAACACCGGGGAGCTGTTTTTT.

This sequence joins TRBV4-2 and TRBJ1-1; D uncertain. The CDR3 is 16 residues long. Germline assignment: CDR1 LGHNA and CDR2 YNFKEQ. Deletions cut 4 bases from V and 5 bases from J, with 20 bases between. The CDR3 sequence is CASSPDGRGMMTEAFF. CDR3 nucleotides: TGTGCCAGCAGCCCAGACGGACGAGGGATGATGACTGAAGCTTTCTTT.

This clone occurred a few times. V and J are TRBV19 and TRBJ1-1, with D possibly matching TRBD1 (5 bases). V dropped 6 bases and J dropped 2 bases, with 19 bases sitting between them. The germline CDR1 and CDR2 sequences are LNHDA and SQIVND (reference sequence). The CDR3 consists of 16 residues. CDR3 protein: CASSRLAGLDNTEAFF. DNA for the CDR3: TGTGCCAGTAGCCGATTGGCGGGACTAGACAACACTGAAGCTTTCTTT.

The chain carries TRBV4-1 and TRBJ1-6; 9 nucleotides line up with TRBD1. Trimming removed 3 bases from V and 10 bases from J; junction bases left unmatched: 7. The CDR3 is 15 residues long. Germline V gene lookup returns CDR1 MGHRA and CDR2 YSYEKL. CDR3 amino acids: CASSQGQGPGSPLHF. Written as DNA, the CDR3 is TGCGCCAGCAGCCAGGGACAGGGACCGGGGTCACCCCTCCACTTT.

This clone was counted only a few times. This chain joins TRBV7-9 and TRBJ1-4; 9 positions match TRBD1. Germline CDR1 SEHNR, CDR2 FQNEAQ (reference sequence). The CDR3 consists of 15 residues. Unmatched junction bases numbered 8, after V lost 5 bases and J lost 7 bases. Written as DNA, the CDR3 is TGTGCCAGCAGCCTACAGGGGGCAGGCCGTGAAAAACTGTTTTTT. Residues: CASSLQGAGREKLFF.

The chain joins TRBV30 to TRBJ1-1, with D possibly being TRBD1 (6 bases). Trimming pared 0 bases from V and 5 bases from J, leaving 16 bases between. This CDR3 has 15 amino acids. The germline CDR1 and CDR2 sequences are GTSNPN and SVGIG (reference sequence). CDR3 bases: TGTGCCTGGAGTGTCGGGACAAAATCCGGGACTGAAGCTTTCTTT. This sequence encodes CAWSVGTKSGTEAFF.

This clone was found a few times. The genes are TRBV18 and TRBJ2-1; 8 bases map to TRBD2. CDR1 is KGHSH and CDR2 is LQKENI in the germline V gene. The CDR3 is 15 residues long. V gave up 6 bases and J gave up 4 bases; unmatched junction bases: 8. The CDR3: CASSPIAGPYNEQFF. CDR3 DNA: TGTGCCAGCTCGCCAATAGCGGGACCATACAATGAGCAGTTCTTC.